A single sample is the source of the 7 T cell receptor beta chains below, sequenced in a study of T-cell memory formation after mild COVID-19. TCRdb passed the 5' RACE reads through MiXCR, listing each CDR3 protein once. The sample holds 550,000 to 700,000 distinct CDR3 sequences, 17% seen once. Sequenced material: PBMCs or a T cell subset sorted from them (not recorded which). The receptors originated from an adult woman who had mild COVID-19 (a few samples of this study predate the infection). Cell type and time point are not known.

The chain uses TRBV20-1 and TRBJ2-5; 7 bases align to TRBD1. V lost 3 bases and J lost 4; bases outside the gene matches: 11. The germline V gene encodes CDR1 DFQATT and CDR2 SNEGSKA (reference sequence). The CDR3 consists of 15 residues. CDR3 sequence (DNA): TGCAGTGCTAGCGGTACGATGGGGACAGCAGAGACCCAGTACTTC. Amino acid sequence: CSASGTMGTAETQYF.

This clonotype has a count of ten or more. This chain joins TRBV5-4 and TRBJ2-5; 9 bases are a match to TRBD1. This CDR3 has 14 amino acids. The V gene's germline CDR1 is SGHNT and CDR2 YYREEE (reference sequence). Losses at the gene ends were 1 base for V and 5 bases for J; bases not matched to a gene: 3. This chain's CDR3 is CASSLRTGAETQYF. The CDR3 DNA reads as TGTGCCAGCAGCTTGAGGACAGGGGCGGAGACCCAGTACTTC.

The genes are TRBV4-3 and TRBJ1-4; no reliable D call. The V gene lost 0 bases and the J gene lost 5 bases, with 10 bases spanning the gap. The CDR3 totals 15 residues. The germline CDR1 and CDR2 sequences are LGHNA and YSLEER. CDR3 sequence reads: CASSQDRQYNEKLFF. In nucleotides, the CDR3 is TGCGCCAGCAGCCAAGACAGGCAGTACAATGAAAAACTGTTTTTT.

The chain couples TRBV30 to TRBJ1-2, with TRBD1 as a possible D gene (6 bases). V was cut by 3 bases and J by 6 bases, with 17 bases left in between. The CDR3 totals 14 residues. The germline V gene has CDR1 GTSNPN and CDR2 SVGIG (reference sequence). In DNA form, the CDR3 reads TGTGCCTGGAGCCGACTCCCAGGGGCCGATGGCTACACCTTC. Its protein is CAWSRLPGADGYTF.

The gene calls are TRBV9 and TRBJ2-7; TRBD2 matches 11 bases. CDR1 SGDLS and CDR2 YYNGEE come from the germline V gene. The length of the CDR3 is 14 residues. The J segment lost 6 bases and the V segment lost 1 base, leaving 3 bases of the junction unmatched. The CDR3 nucleotides read TGTGCCAGCAGCGTAACCGGGACTAGCGGCGAGCAGTACTTC. It specifies CASSVTGTSGEQYF.

This clonotype was counted a few times. This chain links TRBV20-1 with TRBJ2-1; possible D gene TRBD1, 6 bases. Trimming cost V 0 bases and J 3 bases, with 12 bases left between them. The CDR3 covers 15 residues. Looked up from germline, CDR1 is DFQATT and CDR2 is SNEGSKA (reference sequence). The CDR3 DNA sequence: TGCAGTGCTAGAGACTTGGGGGCGGACTACAATGAGCAGTTCTTC. Amino acids: CSARDLGADYNEQFF.

This clonotype was seen more than once but under ten times. The J gene is TRBJ2-3, the V gene TRBV24-1; D is possibly TRBD2 (6 bases). Germline values: CDR1 KGHDR, CDR2 SFDVKD. The CDR3 consists of 14 residues. V was trimmed by 7 bases and J by 0 bases, leaving 10 bases between them. The CDR3 sequence is CATSAGLSTDTQYF. CDR3 sequence (DNA): TGTGCCACCAGCGCGGGGCTTAGCACAGATACGCAGTATTTT.